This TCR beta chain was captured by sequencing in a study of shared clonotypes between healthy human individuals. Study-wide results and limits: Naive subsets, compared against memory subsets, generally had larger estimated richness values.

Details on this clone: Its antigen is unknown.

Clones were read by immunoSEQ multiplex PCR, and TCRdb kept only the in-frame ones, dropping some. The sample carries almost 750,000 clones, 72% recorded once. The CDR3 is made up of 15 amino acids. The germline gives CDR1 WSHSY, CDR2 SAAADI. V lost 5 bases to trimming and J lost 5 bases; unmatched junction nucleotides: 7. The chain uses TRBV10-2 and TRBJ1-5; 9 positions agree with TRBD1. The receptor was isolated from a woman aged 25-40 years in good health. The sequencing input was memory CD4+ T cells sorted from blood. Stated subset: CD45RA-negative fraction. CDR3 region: CASSRDRARDQPQHF. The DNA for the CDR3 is TGCGCCAGCAGTAGGGACAGGGCGAGGGATCAGCCCCAGCATTTT.